These 9 T cell receptor beta chains were all obtained from the same sample, sequenced in a study of cytomegalovirus exposure and HLA in healthy donors (dated by TCRdb to the late 2010s). Library preparation used the immunoSEQ multiplex PCR assay. For the multiplex PCR, a mixture combining 60 forward primers for TCR Vbeta segments and 13 reverse primers for TCR Jbeta segments was used. The clones in this table, taken by TCRdb from immuneACCESS, are in-frame only. Not every clone is retained; where verified, under half of the shortfall comes from an unresolved V gene, and the cause of the rest is unknown. A total of some 96,000 clones appear in this sample, less than 80% of them only once. About 2% of the sample goes to the ten largest clones. Sequenced input: PBMCs. Receptor source: a man aged 40-49 years in good health and CMV-seronegative.

This rearrangement joins TRBV9 to TRBJ2-1; D might be TRBD1 (5 bases). Germline assignment: CDR1 SGDLS and CDR2 YYNGEE. CDR3 length: 15 amino acids. Trimming pared 0 bases from V and 0 bases from J, leaving 7 bases between. For the CDR3, the DNA is TGTGCCAGCAGCGTAGATACAGGCTCCTACAATGAGCAGTTCTTC. Protein: CASSVDTGSYNEQFF.

This clone was seen more than once but under ten times. The genes are TRBV7-8 and TRBJ1-5; TRBD1 matches 9 bases. CDR1 SGHVS and CDR2 FQNEAQ come from the germline V gene. CDR3 length: 14 residues. V was clipped by 1 base and J by 9 bases; unmatched bases: 4. The CDR3 here is CASSLGGQGSPQHF. Here the CDR3 DNA reads TGTGCCAGCAGCTTAGGGGGACAGGGTTCGCCCCAGCATTTT.

V is TRBV7-2 and J is TRBJ2-2, with TRBD2 matching over 10 bases. The germline V gene encodes CDR1 SGHTA and CDR2 FQGNSA. There are 16 residues in the CDR3. Trimming took 4 bases from V and 8 from J; bases not matched to a gene: 10. CDR3 DNA sequence: TGTGCCAGCAGCTCACAGAGCGGGGGGGCCAGAGGGGAGCTGTTTTTT. It translates to CASSSQSGGARGELFF. Variable domain in full (rest from reference TRBV7-2 and TRBJ2-2): GAGVSQSPSNKVTEKGKDVELRCDPISGHTALYWYRQSLGQGLEFLIYFQGNSAPDKSGLPSDRFSAERTGGSVSTLTIQRTQQEDSAVYLCASSSQSGGARGELFFGEGSRLTVL.

This chain connects TRBV11-2 to TRBJ2-5; no reliable D call. V lost 2 bases and J 7 bases, leaving 5 bases between the germline ends. The CDR3 has 11 residues. CDR1 SGHAT and CDR2 FQNNGV come from the germline V gene. In DNA form, the CDR3 reads TGTGCCAGCAGCTTAACATTGACCCAGTACTTC. Its translation: CASSLTLTQYF.

In this sample, this clone turned up a few times. This rearrangement joins TRBV7-9 to TRBJ2-3, with D possibly TRBD1 on 7 matching bases. CDR1 and CDR2 (germline): SEHNR, FQNEAQ (reference sequence). Trimming took 0 bases from V and 6 from J, leaving 13 bases between them. CDR3 size: 15 residues. CDR3 loop: CASSLARSGGDTQYF. The CDR3 DNA reads TGTGCCAGCAGCTTAGCGCGCTCAGGGGGGGATACGCAGTATTTT.

The J gene is TRBJ2-3, the V gene TRBV5-1, with 8 bases matching TRBD1. The CDR3 loop spans 17 amino acids. Germline CDR1 is SGHRS and CDR2 is YFSETQ. V trimming: 0 bases; J trimming: 5 bases; junction bases outside the gene matches: 11. The CDR3 DNA is TGCGCCAGCAGCTTGGTGATGGGGCAGGGGGCGGGAGATACGCAGTATTTT. It specifies CASSLVMGQGAGDTQYF.

The rearrangement uses TRBV28 and TRBJ1-2; perhaps TRBD1 as D (6 bases). Between the trimmed V and J ends, which lost 5 bases and 3 bases, there was a span of 13 bases. Germline lookup yields CDR1 MDHEN and CDR2 SYDVKM. This CDR3 is built from 14 residues. CDR3 coding DNA: TGTGCCAGCAGTCCTATGGGACAAGACTATGGCTACACCTTC. Protein sequence: CASSPMGQDYGYTF.

The chain is built from TRBV5-6 and TRBJ1-1, with 9 bases lining up with TRBD1. Germline-derived CDR1 and CDR2 are SGHDT and YYEEEE. J gave up 4 bases and V 5 bases, and 6 bases lay outside the gene matches. The CDR3 length is 14 residues. The CDR3 here is CASRTTGGTTEAFF. CDR3 DNA: TGTGCCAGCAGAACGACAGGGGGTACCACTGAAGCTTTCTTT.

The gene calls are TRBV4-1 and TRBJ2-7, with TRBD1 matching 8 bases. J lost 4 bases, V lost 1 base, and 3 bases had no gene match. Per the germline V gene, CDR1 is MGHRA and CDR2 is YSYEKL. CDR3 size: 14 residues. DNA of the CDR3: TGCGCCAGCAGCCAAGGGCAGGGGGCTTACGAGCAGTACTTC. The encoded protein is CASSQGQGAYEQYF.